The 9 T cell receptor beta chains below come from one sample, sequenced in a study of cytomegalovirus exposure and HLA in healthy donors. A multiplex PCR was run with 60 Vbeta primers and 13 Jbeta primers. Profiling relied on immunoSEQ multiplex PCR, and the TCRdb table lists in-frame clones only, not all of them. The top ten clones hold more than 5% of a sample with under 200,000 clones, less than 85% of them seen once. Sequencing used PBMCs. Receptor source: a man aged 40-50 years in good health and CMV-seronegative.

The chain recombines TRBV27 with TRBJ2-3; D is perhaps TRBD2 (6 bases). Germline V gene lookup returns CDR1 MNHEY and CDR2 SMNVEV (reference sequence). Trimming shortened V by 0 bases and J by 8 bases, and 9 bases separated the two germline ends. The CDR3 sequence is 13 residues long. CDR3 sequence reads: CASSLSVGGTQYF. DNA of the CDR3: TGTGCCAGCAGTTTATCGGTCGGGGGTACGCAGTATTTT.

The gene calls are TRBV30 and TRBJ2-7, with a tentative D call TRBD1 (6 bases). The CDR3 contains 14 residues. Per germline, CDR1 GTSNPN and CDR2 SVGIG (reference sequence). Trimming stripped 5 bases from V and 0 bases from J, with 14 bases between. For the CDR3, the DNA is TGTGCCTGGCGTACAGGGTCGAGCTCCTACGAGCAGTACTTC. Amino acid sequence: CAWRTGSSSYEQYF.

V and J are TRBV11-2 and TRBJ2-7; possible D gene TRBD2, 6 bases. The CDR3 is made up of 12 amino acids. Trimming pared 9 bases from V and 5 bases from J, leaving 14 bases between. Germline assignment: CDR1 SGHAT and CDR2 FQNNGV. DNA for the CDR3: TGTGCCAGTTCGAGAGGGGAGGACGAGCAGTACTTC. Its protein is CASSRGEDEQYF.

V is TRBV12-5 and J is TRBJ2-7, with TRBD2 matching 7 bases. J lost 4 bases, V lost 1 base, and 4 bases had no gene match. CDR1 is LGHNT, CDR2 FRNRAP, per germline. The length of the CDR3 is 14 residues. CDR3 residues: CASGLGDGRYEQYF. CDR3 DNA sequence: TGTGCTAGTGGTTTGGGGGACGGGAGGTACGAGCAGTACTTC.

V gene TRBV18 combines with J gene TRBJ1-2, with TRBD1 matching 7 bases. The CDR3 is made up of 13 amino acids. Looked up from germline, CDR1 is KGHSH and CDR2 is LQKENI. The J segment lost 2 bases and the V segment lost 8 bases, leaving 5 bases of the junction unmatched. In nucleotides, the CDR3 is TGTGCCAGCGCCCAGGGACAGAACTATGGCTACACCTTC. It is translated as CASAQGQNYGYTF.

This chain joins TRBV29-1 and TRBJ2-3, with TRBD2 matching over 7 bases. The germline V gene has CDR1 SQVTM and CDR2 ANQGSEA. This CDR3 has 16 residues. The ends lost 4 bases at V and 3 bases at J; junction bases unmatched: 13. The CDR3 protein is CSVGGVQRGSTDTQYF. The CDR3 bases are TGCAGCGTTGGGGGGGTTCAGCGGGGTTCAACAGATACGCAGTATTTT.

This chain uses TRBV4-3 with TRBJ2-5; possibly TRBD2 for D (6 bases). This CDR3 region has 16 residues. Germline CDR1 LGHNA, CDR2 YSLEER. V shed 4 bases and J shed 4 bases, with 19 bases lying between them. The CDR3 coding sequence is TGCGCCAGCAGCCCCTCTAGCGCTCAAGCGGGAGAGACCCAGTACTTC. The encoded protein is CASSPSSAQAGETQYF.

This clone was found a few times. The J gene is TRBJ1-2, the V gene TRBV30; TRBD1 agrees at 8 bases. The CDR3 is 12 residues long. CDR1 is GTSNPN and CDR2 is SVGIG in the germline V gene (reference sequence). V lost 0 bases to trimming and J lost 6 bases; unmatched junction nucleotides: 0. CDR3 loop: CAWSVQGDGYTF. The CDR3 DNA reads as TGTGCCTGGAGTGTACAGGGGGATGGCTACACCTTC. Full variable domain (rest looked up from reference TRBV30 and TRBJ1-2): SQTIHQWPATLVQPVGSPLSLECTVEGTSNPNLYWYRQAAGRGLQLLFYSVGIGQISSEVPQNLSASRPQDRQFILSSKKLLLSDSGFYLCAWSVQGDGYTFGSGTRLTVV.

V is TRBV4-3 and J is TRBJ2-7; tentative D call: TRBD2 (6 bases). The length of the CDR3 is 13 residues. Trimming cost V 1 base and J 7 bases, with 11 bases left between them. Germline assignment: CDR1 LGHNA and CDR2 YSLEER. The CDR3 sequence: CASSQAPLAEQYF. Here the CDR3 DNA reads TGCGCCAGCAGCCAAGCCCCCCTAGCGGAGCAGTACTTC.